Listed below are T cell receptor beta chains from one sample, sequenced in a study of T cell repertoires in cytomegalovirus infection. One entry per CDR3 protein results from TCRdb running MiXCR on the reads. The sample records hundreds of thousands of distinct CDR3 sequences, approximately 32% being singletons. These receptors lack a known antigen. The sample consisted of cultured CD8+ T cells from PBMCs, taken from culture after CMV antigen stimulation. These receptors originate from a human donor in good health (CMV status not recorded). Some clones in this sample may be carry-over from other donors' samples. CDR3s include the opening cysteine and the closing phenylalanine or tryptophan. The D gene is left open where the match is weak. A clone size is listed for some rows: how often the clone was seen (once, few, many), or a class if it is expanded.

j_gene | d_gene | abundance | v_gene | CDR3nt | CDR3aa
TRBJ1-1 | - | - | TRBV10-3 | TGTGCCCTACGGACAGACACTGAAGCTTTCTTT | CALRTDTEAFF
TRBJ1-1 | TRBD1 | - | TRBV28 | TGTGCCAGCAGAATAGGACAGGGAGGAACTGAAGCTTTCTTT | CASRIGQGGTEAFF
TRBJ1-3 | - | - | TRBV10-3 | TGTGCCGTCCTTCTTCAGGGCTCTGGAAACACCATATATTTT | CAVLLQGSGNTIYF
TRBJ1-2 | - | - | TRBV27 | TGTGCCGGATATAGTCCGGCCTATGGCTACACCTTC | CAGYSPAYGYTF
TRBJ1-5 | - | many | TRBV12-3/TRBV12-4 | TGTGCCAGCACCCTGGGCCTGGGTAAACAGCCCCAGCATTTT | CASTLGLGKQPQHF
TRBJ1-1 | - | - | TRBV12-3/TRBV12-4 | TGTGCCAGCAGCCCCCACTTCGTTATGAACACTGAAGCTTTCTTT | CASSPHFVMNTEAFF
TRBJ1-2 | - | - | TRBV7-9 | TGTGCCAGCAGCTTAGCCAGGCACTTCACCTTC | CASSLARHFTF
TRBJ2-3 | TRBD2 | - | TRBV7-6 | TGTGCCAGCAGCCGGACTAGCGGGGGACCTCTCACTAGCACAGATACGCAGTATTTT | CASSRTSGGPLTSTDTQYF
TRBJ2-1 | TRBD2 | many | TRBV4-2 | TGTGCCAGCAGCCCTGTGACTAGCGGGGGGTATCAGGATGAGCAGTTCTTC | CASSPVTSGGYQDEQFF
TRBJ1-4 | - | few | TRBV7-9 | TGTGCCAGCAGCCCGGACAGTGGGGGCAATGAAAAACTGTTTTTT | CASSPDSGGNEKLFF
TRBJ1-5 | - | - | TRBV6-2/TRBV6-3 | TGTGTCAGCAGTTACGGAAGCGGGGACGGGGGGAATCAGCCCCAGCATTTT | CVSSYGSGDGGNQPQHF
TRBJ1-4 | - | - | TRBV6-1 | TGTGCCAGCAGTTCGGGACTTCATGATGCAACTAATGAAAAACTGTTTTTT | CASSSGLHDATNEKLFF
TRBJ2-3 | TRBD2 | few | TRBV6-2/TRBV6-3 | TGTGCCAGCAGTTACCCCACTAGCGGGGGCCGCACAGATACGCAGTATTTT | CASSYPTSGGRTDTQYF
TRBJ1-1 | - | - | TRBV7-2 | TGTGCCTGCAGCACCCTTCAGGGAAAGGACACTGAAGCTTTCTTT | CACSTLQGKDTEAFF
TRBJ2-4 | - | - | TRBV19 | TGTGCCAGTAGTATAGACCCGGATGAAGCGCTAGCCAAAAACATTCAGTACTTC | CASSIDPDEALAKNIQYF
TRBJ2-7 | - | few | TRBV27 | TGTGCCAGCAGTTACGGGTCCTCTAAGGGCGAGCAGTACTTC | CASSYGSSKGEQYF
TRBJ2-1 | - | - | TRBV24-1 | TGTGCCACCAGTGATGGAGGCCCAAATGAGCAGTTCTTC | CATSDGGPNEQFF
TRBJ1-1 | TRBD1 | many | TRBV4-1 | TGCGCCAGCAGCCCGCTGACAGGGTACGCGGTCATAGACACTGAAGCTTTCTTT | CASSPLTGYAVIDTEAFF
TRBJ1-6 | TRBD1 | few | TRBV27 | TGTGCCAGCACCCGGGGGACAGACCATTCACCCCTCCACTTT | CASTRGTDHSPLHF
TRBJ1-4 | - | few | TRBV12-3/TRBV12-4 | TGTGCCAGCAGTTTACCCCCCAGGGGTGAAAAACTGTTTTTT | CASSLPPRGEKLFF
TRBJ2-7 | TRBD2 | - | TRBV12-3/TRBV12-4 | TGTGCCACCACCCACGGGGGGGGCCCCCGCGAGCAGTACTTC | CATTHGGGPREQYF
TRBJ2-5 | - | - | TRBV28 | TGTGCCACCGTCGTCCCGACCCGGGCCTCACACCAAGAGACCCAGTACTTC | CATVVPTRASHQETQYF
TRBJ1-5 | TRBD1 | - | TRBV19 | TGTGCCAGTAGTATCGGACAGGGGGGCGGCAATCAGCCCCAGCATTTT | CASSIGQGGGNQPQHF
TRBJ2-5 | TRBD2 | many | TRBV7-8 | TGTGCCAGCAGCTTAGGACTAGCGACAAGGGAGACCCAGTACTTC | CASSLGLATRETQYF